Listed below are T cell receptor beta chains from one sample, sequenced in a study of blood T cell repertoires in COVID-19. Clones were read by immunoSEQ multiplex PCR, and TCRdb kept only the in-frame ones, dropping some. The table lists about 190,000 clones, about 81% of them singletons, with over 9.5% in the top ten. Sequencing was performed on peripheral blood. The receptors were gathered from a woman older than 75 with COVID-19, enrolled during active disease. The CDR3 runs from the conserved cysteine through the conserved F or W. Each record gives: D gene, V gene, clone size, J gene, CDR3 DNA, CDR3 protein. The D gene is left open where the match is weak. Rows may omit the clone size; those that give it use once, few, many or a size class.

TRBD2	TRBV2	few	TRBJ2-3	TGTGCCAGCAGTGTACTAGCGGGCACAGATACGCAGTATTTT	CASSVLAGTDTQYF
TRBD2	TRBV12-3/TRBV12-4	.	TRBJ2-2	TGTGCCAGCAGCGTGACTAGCGCCGGGGAGCTGTTTTTT	CASSVTSAGELFF
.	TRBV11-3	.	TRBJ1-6	TGTGCCAGCAGCCCGAGACAGGAATATAATTCACCCCTCCACTTT	CASSPRQEYNSPLHF
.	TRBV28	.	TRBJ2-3	TGTGCCAGCAGTTTAGACCTACTAGTAGCCCAGTATTTT	CASSLDLLVAQYF
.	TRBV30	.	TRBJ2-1	TGTGCCTGGAGTCGAGGCGACAGGTATGAGCAGTTCTTC	CAWSRGDRYEQFF
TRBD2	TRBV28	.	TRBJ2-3	TGTGCCAGCAGTTTACTTGGGGGTTCTAGCGGGAGGAGCACAGATACGCAGTATTTT	CASSLLGGSSGRSTDTQYF
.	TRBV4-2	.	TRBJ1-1	TGTGCCAGCAGCCAAGGACATTCGAACACTGAAGCTTTCTTT	CASSQGHSNTEAFF
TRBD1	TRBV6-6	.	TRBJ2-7	TGTGCCAGCAGGATCGGGACAGGGGGCCTTTACGAGCAGTACTTC	CASRIGTGGLYEQYF
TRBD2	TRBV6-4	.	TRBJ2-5	TGTGCCAGCAGTCCTAGGACTAGAGAAGAGACCCAGTACTTC	CASSPRTREETQYF
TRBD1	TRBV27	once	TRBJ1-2	TGTGCCAGCAGCCGAGGGGGCGCGGGGTATGGCTACACCTTC	CASSRGGAGYGYTF
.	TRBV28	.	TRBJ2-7	TGTGCCAGCAGTTTTTATTTAGCAGACCTTCGGGACGAGCAGTACTTC	CASSFYLADLRDEQYF
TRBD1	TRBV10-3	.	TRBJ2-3	TGTGCCATCAGGGGCGCGGACAGGGGGCGAAAAGATACGCAGTATTTT	CAIRGADRGRKDTQYF
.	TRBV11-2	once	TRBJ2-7	TGTGCCAGCAGCTCCCAGGGGTTAGGCTACGAGCAGTACTTC	CASSSQGLGYEQYF
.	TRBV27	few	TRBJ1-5	TGTGCCAGCAGTCCCCTGTTACAGGGATTCAGCAATCAGCCCCAGCATTTT	CASSPLLQGFSNQPQHF
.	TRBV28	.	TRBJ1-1	TGTGCCAGCAGTTTGCTCAGACAAAACACTGAAGCTTTCTTT	CASSLLRQNTEAFF
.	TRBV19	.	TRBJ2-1	TGTGCCAGTAGGGGTGGGGGGATGGCTAACCCCTACAATGAGCAGTTCTTC	CASRGGGMANPYNEQFF
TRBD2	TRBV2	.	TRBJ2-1	TGTGCCAGCAGGAGGACTAGCGGGAGCCTGGAGCAGTTCTTC	CASRRTSGSLEQFF